These 25 T cell receptor beta chains originate from one sample sequenced in a study of post-analysis software for immune sequencing data. These receptors have no known antigen. Built from TCR beta cDNA, the libraries had unique molecular identifiers in them. TCRdb re-analysed the PCR reads in MiXCR, keeping a single row per CDR3 protein. The data show around 260,000 distinct CDR3 sequences, with 36% seen just once and around 4.8% held by the top ten. Points from the study as a whole: Roughly five TRBV segments appeared more often in patients than in controls, and TRBV5-6, TRBV5-1 and TRBV20-1 were among these.

Material for sequencing was blood. Source of these receptors: a girl aged 5-17 years with multiple sclerosis.

The rearrangement uses TRBV15 and TRBJ2-1; 8 nucleotides line up with TRBD2. With V trimmed by 0 bases and J by 4 bases, 11 bases remained unmatched. Germline CDR1 and CDR2: LNHNV and YYDKDF (reference sequence). The CDR3 covers 18 residues. CDR3 nucleotide sequence: TGTGCCACCAGCAGAGATATTAGTAGCGGGGACCTATACAATGAGCAGTTCTTC. Translated: CATSRDISSGDLYNEQFF.

V usage is TRBV4-3 and J usage is TRBJ1-1; tentative D call: TRBD1 (6 bases). This CDR3 is 15 amino acids long. The V end was cut by 0 bases, the J end by 6 bases, with 14 bases between. CDR1 is LGHNA and CDR2 is YSLEER in the germline V gene. The CDR3 sequence is CASSQDFKGGAEAFF. In DNA, the CDR3 is TGCGCCAGCAGCCAAGATTTTAAGGGGGGTGCTGAAGCTTTCTTT.

In its sample, this clonotype was seen many times. V and J are TRBV20-1 and TRBJ2-1; possibly TRBD1 or TRBD2 for D (6 bases each). V dropped 4 bases and J dropped 3 bases, with 43 bases sitting between them. CDR1 DFQATT and CDR2 SNEGSKA come from the germline V gene (reference sequence). This CDR3 region has 24 residues. The chain's CDR3 is CSATPLGGTGPRRSRYWDYNEQFF. The DNA for the CDR3 is TGCAGTGCTACCCCATTAGGGGGGACGGGTCCGAGACGGTCGCGATATTGGGACTACAATGAGCAGTTCTTC.

This clonotype was seen at least ten times. This sequence joins TRBV9 and TRBJ2-5; D might be TRBD1 or TRBD2, each matching 5 bases. Trimming took 4 bases from V and 0 from J, leaving 10 bases between them. Looked up from germline, CDR1 is SGDLS and CDR2 is YYNGEE. The CDR3 is made up of 14 amino acids. CDR3 loop: CASSHGTYQETQYF. In DNA form, the CDR3 reads TGTGCCAGCAGCCATGGGACCTACCAAGAGACCCAGTACTTC.

V is TRBV5-1 and J is TRBJ2-7; 10 bases line up with TRBD2. Germline V CDR1 and CDR2: SGHRS, YFSETQ. The CDR3 spans 17 residues. The trim removed 4 bases at V and 7 bases at J, leaving 17 bases unmatched. CDR3 protein: CASSSGASGRSYNEQYF. Written as DNA, the CDR3 is TGCGCCAGCAGCAGTGGGGCTAGCGGGAGATCCTACAATGAGCAGTACTTC.

This clonotype was detected ten times or more. V and J are TRBV7-2 and TRBJ2-3; possibly TRBD2 for D (5 bases). The ends were cut back, 0 bases at V and 3 bases at J, with 10 bases in the middle. The CDR3 contains 15 residues. Germline V gene lookup returns CDR1 SGHTA and CDR2 FQGNSA. The CDR3 sequence: CASSLAARGTDTQYF. The CDR3 coding sequence is TGTGCCAGCAGCTTAGCGGCTCGAGGGACAGATACGCAGTATTTT.

This clonotype occurred a few times. This sequence joins TRBV10-3 and TRBJ2-7; perhaps TRBD2 as D (6 bases). Trimming took off 6 bases at V and 5 bases at J, with 11 bases between the two ends. The germline gives CDR1 ENHRY, CDR2 SYGVKD. The CDR3 runs 12 residues. CDR3 in DNA: TGTGCCATCAGCGAGCGGGTTAACGAGCAGTACTTC. This gives the protein CAISERVNEQYF.

This chain connects TRBV12-3 or TRBV12-4 to TRBJ1-5, with D possibly TRBD1 on 5 matching bases. V was pared by 5 bases and J by 7 bases, with 18 bases between. The CDR3 has 15 residues. The CDR3 spells CASSGRPGAWQPQHF. The CDR3 DNA reads TGTGCCAGCAGTGGGCGGCCCGGGGCATGGCAGCCCCAGCATTTT.

The rearrangement links TRBV10-3 to TRBJ1-6, with 10 positions matching TRBD1. V shed 8 bases and J 10 bases; nucleotides not matched to a gene: 5. This CDR3 has 13 amino acids. Germline assignment: CDR1 ENHRY and CDR2 SYGVKD. DNA for the CDR3: TGTGCCATCGGGACAGGGGCGGAATCACCCCTCCACTTT. Encoded protein: CAIGTGAESPLHF.

Ten or more counts support this clonotype. This sequence joins TRBV3-1 and TRBJ1-6; D might be TRBD1 (6 bases). Germline values: CDR1 LGHDT, CDR2 YNNKEL (reference sequence). Trimming took 5 bases from V and 6 from J, leaving 17 bases between them. The CDR3 length is 16 residues. The CDR3 loop is CASSYRVISGNSPLHF. For the CDR3, the DNA is TGTGCCAGCAGCTACAGGGTAATCAGTGGTAATTCACCCCTCCACTTT.

This clonotype was seen many times. V is TRBV13 and J is TRBJ2-1, with 8 bases matching TRBD2. This CDR3 spans 16 amino acids. Germline CDR1 is PRHDT and CDR2 is FYEKMQ (reference sequence). The junction had 11 bases not matched to a gene; V was cut back by 1 base and J by 9 bases. The CDR3 is CASSLDPAGVSGEQFF. CDR3 DNA: TGTGCCAGCAGCTTAGATCCAGCGGGAGTTTCGGGTGAGCAGTTCTTC.

The rearrangement links TRBV11-3 to TRBJ2-1; a possible D gene is TRBD2 (6 bases). TRBJ2-7 matches the DNA end more closely, so the J call is doubtful. In germline, CDR1 is SGHNT, CDR2 YENEEA. This CDR3 has 15 residues. CDR3 loop: CASSSQAGRYNEQYF. CDR3 in DNA: TGTGCCAGCAGCTCGCAGGCGGGACGATACAATGAGCAGTACTTC.

This clonotype was seen a few times. The V and J genes are TRBV12-3 or TRBV12-4 and TRBJ1-5; D gene ambiguous. V lost 7 bases to trimming and J lost 9 bases, with 16 bases between them. The CDR3 is made up of 13 amino acids. The CDR3 nucleotides read TGTGCCAGCACCGTAGACCTTATCAGGCCCCAGCATTTT. Translated, it gives CASTVDLIRPQHF.

This chain links TRBV5-1 with TRBJ1-5; D is undetermined. V lost 4 bases and J 1 base, leaving 12 bases between the germline ends. Germline-derived CDR1 and CDR2 are SGHRS and YFSETQ. The CDR3 consists of 15 residues. This chain's CDR3 is CASSADGESNQPQHF. CDR3 nucleotide sequence: TGCGCCAGCAGCGCGGACGGGGAAAGCAATCAGCCCCAGCATTTT.

This clonotype was found many times. The rearrangement joins TRBV6-1 to TRBJ1-5, with 9 bases that match TRBD1. The CDR3 totals 18 residues. V lost 4 bases, J lost 0 bases, and 10 bases stayed unmatched. Germline V gives CDR1 MNHNS, CDR2 SASEGT. The DNA of the CDR3 is TGTGCCAGCAGTGCCGGCGGGACAGGGCGGCCTAGCAATCAGCCCCAGCATTTT. Its translation is CASSAGGTGRPSNQPQHF.

This clonotype showed up many times. The chain recombines TRBV6-4 with TRBJ2-3, with 7 bases that match TRBD2. Germline V lookup: CDR1 MRHNA, CDR2 SNTAGT. The CDR3 has 17 amino acids. The trim removed 0 bases at V and 0 bases at J, leaving 6 bases unmatched. This chain's CDR3 is CASSDSPLAVSTDTQYF. CDR3 DNA sequence: TGTGCCAGCAGTGACTCGCCTCTAGCGGTTAGCACAGATACGCAGTATTTT.

In this sample, this clonotype turned up a few times. The J gene is TRBJ2-1, the V gene TRBV4-1, with D maybe TRBD1 (6 bases). Germline V gene sequence: CDR1 MGHRA, CDR2 YSYEKL. The CDR3 runs 11 residues. V lost 4 bases to trimming and J lost 10 bases, with 8 bases between them. Here the CDR3 DNA reads TGCGCCAGCAGCCTCGACAGGGAGCAGTTCTTC. It is translated as CASSLDREQFF.

This sequence joins TRBV7-2 and TRBJ2-5; 13 nucleotides match TRBD2. Trimming took 5 bases from V and 3 from J; bases not matched to a gene: 9. From germline, CDR1 is SGHTA and CDR2 FQGNSA. This CDR3 region has 17 residues. The CDR3: CASSPPSGTSGEETQYF. In nucleotides, the CDR3 is TGTGCCAGCAGCCCTCCCTCCGGGACTAGCGGGGAAGAGACCCAGTACTTC.

This clonotype came up a few times. This rearrangement joins TRBV4-1 to TRBJ1-1, with 7 bases lining up with TRBD1. V shed 5 bases and J 4 bases; nucleotides not matched to a gene: 19. The V gene's germline CDR1 is MGHRA and CDR2 YSYEKL. The CDR3 has 18 amino acids. The CDR3 sequence: CASSYSAKTGRKGTEAFF. CDR3 nucleotide sequence: TGCGCCAGCAGCTACAGCGCAAAGACAGGGAGGAAGGGCACTGAAGCTTTCTTT.

This chain uses TRBV6-5 with TRBJ1-4; D ambiguous. Trimming took off 0 bases at V and 7 bases at J, with 12 bases between the two ends. CDR1 is MNHEY, CDR2 SVGAGI, per germline. CDR3 length: 15 residues. The CDR3 DNA is TGTGCCAGCAGTTACTCTTCCAGGATTGCTGAAAAACTGTTTTTT. It is translated as CASSYSSRIAEKLFF.

The chain links TRBV6-1 to TRBJ1-6; the match to TRBD1 covers 7 bases. CDR3 length equals 17 residues. Germline V gene lookup returns CDR1 MNHNS and CDR2 SASEGT. The V segment lost 0 bases and the J segment 4 bases; nucleotides outside the gene matches: 6. The CDR3 DNA follows: TGTGCCAGCAGTGAAGCGGACAGGAGAGCTTATAATTCACCCCTCCACTTT. It yields the protein CASSEADRRAYNSPLHF.

The chain has TRBV9 and TRBJ1-2; possibly TRBD1 for D (5 bases). Trimming removed 6 bases at V and 2 bases at J, with 17 bases between. The CDR3 sequence is 15 residues long. The germline CDR1 and CDR2 sequences are SGDLS and YYNGEE. This CDR3 reads CASKKGDEENYGYTF. CDR3 bases: TGTGCCAGCAAGAAAGGGGATGAAGAAAACTATGGCTACACCTTC.

There are a few counts of this clonotype. The chain carries TRBV7-8 and TRBJ1-1; 7 bases are shared with TRBD1. The CDR3 contains 16 residues. Trimming cost V 1 base and J 4 bases; bases outside gene matches: 9. In germline, CDR1 is SGHVS, CDR2 FQNEAQ. CDR3 in DNA: TGTGCCAGCAGCTTAGATTTATCCAGGGGGGGCACTGAAGCTTTCTTT. It is translated as CASSLDLSRGGTEAFF.

To note about this clonotype: Just one base apart from a much larger clone, this may be a read error. V and J are TRBV20-1 and TRBJ2-3; D is unclear. The V end lost 5 bases, the J end lost 0 bases, and 3 bases lay between the germline ends. This CDR3 contains 11 residues. Looked up from germline, CDR1 is DFQATT and CDR2 is SNEGSKA (reference sequence). In DNA, the CDR3 is TGCAGTGCTGTAAGCACAGATACGCAGTATTTT. As protein: CSAVSTDTQYF.

This clonotype was seen a few times. This chain links TRBV19 with TRBJ2-1, with TRBD1 matching over 9 bases. The length of the CDR3 is 14 residues. The V segment lost 11 bases and the J segment 7 bases; nucleotides outside the gene matches: 12. The V gene's germline CDR1 is LNHDA and CDR2 SQIVND (reference sequence). The CDR3 DNA is TGTGCCTCAGAGGGACAGGGTGTTGGGAATGAGCAGTTCTTC. The encoded protein is CASEGQGVGNEQFF.